The 26 T cell receptor beta chains presented below share a single source sample, sequenced in a study of molecular identifiers for immune sequencing clone quantification (dated by TCRdb to the late 2010s). Receptor amplification or capture employed PCR. Sequencing was carried out with an Illumina HiSeq 4000. TCRdb handled the public reads itself, with Q25 trimming in fastp and clone calling in MiXCR, and kept productive beta chains. Each CDR3 protein gets just one entry, which takes the most common genes and DNA from the rows behind it. Here the sample has about 640,000 distinct CDR3 sequences; less than 20% occur a single time. The ten largest clonotypes hold 0.75% to 0.95% of the sample. The sample consisted of naive CD8+ T cells from blood, with Jurkat cell RNA spiked in. The meaning of the sample's cell subset or site label: FACS-sorted CD8+CD4-CCR7+CD45RA+ naive T cells. The receptors derive from a human donor in good health. Some libraries in this study had Jurkat cell RNA spiked in.

This clonotype was detected a few times. The genes are TRBV30 and TRBJ2-1; TRBD2 aligns across 9 bases. J lost 7 bases, V lost 3 bases, and 13 bases had no gene match. This CDR3 contains 16 residues. CDR1 is GTSNPN and CDR2 is SVGIG in the germline V gene (reference sequence). The CDR3 is CAWRPLAGGVMNEQFF. CDR3 nucleotide sequence: TGTGCCTGGAGGCCCTTGGCGGGGGGGGTTATGAATGAGCAGTTCTTC.

This clonotype has ten or more counts. This sequence joins TRBV11-2 and TRBJ2-1; 8 bases map to TRBD2. Germline V lookup: CDR1 SGHAT, CDR2 FQNNGV. V was pared by 5 bases and J by 12 bases, with 15 bases of the junction left unmatched. CDR3 size: 15 residues. CDR3 residues: CASSQEAGANMVQFF. CDR3 coding DNA: TGTGCCAGCAGCCAAGAAGCGGGGGCGAATATGGTGCAGTTCTTC.

Remarks on this clonotype: With a much larger clone just one base away, this may be a read error. The gene calls are TRBV5-6 and TRBJ2-7; TRBD2 aligns across 7 bases. The CDR3 runs to 15 residues. CDR1 and CDR2 (germline): SGHDT, YYEEEE. CDR3 region: CASSLWREISNEQYF. The DNA for the CDR3 is TGTGCCAGCAGCTTGTGGCGGGAGATCTCCAACGAGCAGTACTTC. Full variable domain (remainder filled in from reference TRBV5-6 and TRBJ2-7): DAGVTQSPTHLIKTRGQQVTLRCSPKSGHDTVSWYQQALGQGPQFIFQYYEEEERQRGNFPDRFSGHQFPNYSSELNVNALLLGDSALYLCASSLWREISNEQYFGPGTRLTVT.

There are many counts of this clonotype. The V call is TRBV5-6, the J call TRBJ1-1; D gene ambiguous. Trimming removed 0 bases at V and 4 bases at J, with 16 bases between. The CDR3 contains 16 residues. CDR1 is SGHDT, CDR2 YYEEEE, per germline. The chain's CDR3 is CASSLARWRGGTEAFF. The CDR3 DNA is TGTGCCAGCAGCTTGGCCCGGTGGCGGGGTGGCACTGAAGCTTTCTTT.

A word on this clonotype: Just one base apart from a much larger clone, this may be a read error. The chain couples TRBV7-9 to TRBJ1-1; D unclear. Germline assignment: CDR1 SEHNR and CDR2 FQNEAQ (reference sequence). There are 15 residues in the CDR3. V lost 4 bases to trimming and J lost 4 bases, with 16 bases between them. CDR3 in DNA: TGTGCCAGCAGCTCTTTGTCTGGGTTGGGCACTGAAGCTTTCTTT. It codes for CASSSLSGLGTEAFF.

At least ten counts were recorded for this clonotype. This sequence joins TRBV20-1 and TRBJ2-7; 7 bases line up with TRBD1. J was trimmed by 2 bases and V by 2 bases; bases with no gene match: 3. This CDR3 is built from 13 residues. Germline values: CDR1 DFQATT, CDR2 SNEGSKA (reference sequence). The DNA of the CDR3 is TGCAGTGCTAGAAGGGACAGTACCTACGAGCAGTACTTC. This codes for CSARRDSTYEQYF.

This clonotype was counted ten times or more. The rearrangement joins TRBV9 to TRBJ2-3, with TRBD2 identical over 10 bases. Trimming removed 3 bases from V and 0 bases from J; junction bases left unmatched: 4. The length of the CDR3 is 16 residues. Germline V CDR1 and CDR2: SGDLS, YYNGEE. Here the CDR3 reads CASSASGGSSTDTQYF. DNA of the CDR3: TGTGCCAGCAGCGCTAGCGGGGGCTCTAGCACAGATACGCAGTATTTT.

This clonotype was found a few times. The V and J genes are TRBV12-5 and TRBJ2-7; D is uncertain. The CDR3 is 13 amino acids. The V gene's germline CDR1 is LGHNT and CDR2 FRNRAP. The germline V and J ends were trimmed by 6 bases and 2 bases, with 11 bases remaining between them. The CDR3 protein is CASGSTLTYEQYF. The CDR3 nucleotides read TGTGCTAGTGGGTCGACGCTAACCTACGAGCAGTACTTC.

As for this clonotype: A much larger clonotype is one base distant, so this may be a read error. The J gene is TRBJ1-5, the V gene TRBV27, with D maybe TRBD1 (6 bases). This CDR3 has 14 amino acids. Germline CDR1 and CDR2: MNHEY and SMNVEV (reference sequence). Trimming removed 8 bases at V and 6 bases at J, with 17 bases between. CDR3 nucleotide sequence: TGTGCCAGCGGGTCCCAGGGGTTAGCTCAGCCCCAGCATTTT. This gives the protein CASGSQGLAQPQHF.

In the case of this clonotype: A much larger clonotype is one base distant, so this may be a read error. The chain joins TRBV20-1 to TRBJ2-7, with 7 bases fitting TRBD2. Trimming cost V 0 bases and J 3 bases; bases outside gene matches: 8. The CDR3 contains 15 residues. From germline, CDR1 is DFQATT and CDR2 SNEGSKA (reference sequence). The CDR3 DNA sequence: TGCAGTGCTAGAGACGCTGGCGGGGGTCTCTACGAGCAGTACTTC. Protein: CSARDAGGGLYEQYF.

This clonotype was observed many times. The V call is TRBV5-5, the J call TRBJ1-1; D is undetermined. Germline V gives CDR1 SGHKS, CDR2 YYEKEE (reference sequence). The length of the CDR3 is 11 residues. V was clipped by 0 bases and J by 5 bases, with 2 bases between them. The CDR3 spells CASSLETEAFF. The CDR3 DNA is TGTGCCAGCAGCTTGGAGACTGAAGCTTTCTTT. The full variable domain, in which reference TRBV5-5 and TRBJ1-1 provide the parts outside the CDR3, is DAGVTQSPTHLIKTRGQQVTLRCSPISGHKSVSWYQQVLGQGPQFIFQYYEKEERGRGNFPDRFSARQFPNYSSELNVNALLLGDSALYLCASSLETEAFFGQGTRLTVV.

Only one count was recorded for this clonotype. A much larger clone lies a single base off, so this may be a read error. The V call is TRBV2, the J call TRBJ1-5; D call uncertain. The CDR3 is 14 residues long. CDR1 SNHLY and CDR2 FYNNEI come from the germline V gene. The CDR3 sequence is CAGSAIGSHQPQHF. DNA for the CDR3: TGTGCCGGCAGTGCAATAGGGTCCCATCAGCCCCAGCATTTT.

The chain couples TRBV11-2 to TRBJ1-6, with unresolved D. CDR3 size: 16 residues. Germline CDR1 is SGHAT and CDR2 is FQNNGV. The ends were cut back, 5 bases at V and 0 bases at J, with 11 bases in the middle. The CDR3 bases are TGTGCCAGCAGCCAGTACAGAGACTCCTATAATTCACCCCTCCACTTT. Protein product: CASSQYRDSYNSPLHF.

This clonotype was counted many times. The chain joins TRBV4-2 to TRBJ2-7; TRBD1 agrees at 9 bases. Germline assignment: CDR1 LGHNA and CDR2 YNFKEQ. The CDR3 has 15 residues. The junction had 8 bases not matched to a gene; V was cut back by 4 bases and J by 4 bases. CDR3 DNA sequence: TGTGCCAGCAGCCTCCCGGGACAGGGTATTTACGAGCAGTACTTC. Translating it yields CASSLPGQGIYEQYF.

The table lists this clonotype with many counts. This chain uses TRBV29-1 with TRBJ2-3; D unresolved. V was shortened by 3 bases and J by 4 bases, with 11 bases between the two germline ends. The CDR3 has 13 residues. Germline V gene data show CDR1 as SQVTM and CDR2 as ANQGSEA. The chain's CDR3 is CSVEPFRADTQYF. In DNA, the CDR3 is TGCAGCGTTGAGCCGTTCCGGGCAGATACGCAGTATTTT.

This clonotype was recorded at least ten times. In DNA form, the CDR3 reads TGTGCCAGCAGCACGCCCGGGGAAATAAATGAGCAGTTCTTC. This gives the protein CASSTPGEINEQFF. V gene TRBV21-1 combines with J gene TRBJ2-1; the tabulated D call, TRBD1, remains unverified against the DNA. TRBV21-1 corresponds to a pseudogene. The CDR3 sequence is 14 residues long.

This clonotype was seen ten or more times. V gene TRBV6-2 or TRBV6-3 combines with J gene TRBJ2-3, with D tentatively TRBD2 (6 bases). CDR1 and CDR2 from the germline V gene are MNHEY and SVGEGT. V gave up 6 bases and J gave up 3 bases, with 19 bases separating them. The CDR3 covers 16 residues. CDR3 sequence reads: CASSPAGHALTDTQYF. Here the CDR3 DNA reads TGTGCCAGCAGCCCAGCGGGTCATGCATTGACAGATACGCAGTATTTT.

This clonotype was observed a single time. The V gene is TRBV19, the J gene TRBJ2-5; D perhaps matches TRBD1 (6 bases). The V end lost 6 bases, the J end lost 5 bases, and 16 bases lay between the germline ends. CDR1 is LNHDA, CDR2 SQIVND, per germline (reference sequence). CDR3 length: 14 amino acids. Here the CDR3 DNA reads TGTGCCAGTAGCTACACAGGGTTCCTGGAGACCCAGTACTTC. It translates to CASSYTGFLETQYF.

This clonotype was recorded many times. The chain links TRBV27 to TRBJ1-4, with no clear D. The CDR3 loop spans 15 amino acids. V was pared by 5 bases and J by 8 bases, with 18 bases between. Germline-derived CDR1 and CDR2 are MNHEY and SMNVEV (reference sequence). In DNA form, the CDR3 reads TGTGCCAGCAGTCTCGGAACCGGATGGGAAGAAAAACTGTTTTTT. Protein: CASSLGTGWEEKLFF. Full variable domain (rest looked up from reference TRBV27 and TRBJ1-4): EAQVTQNPRYLITVTGKKLTVTCSQNMNHEYMSWYRQDPGLGLRQIYYSMNVEVTDKGDVPEGYKVSRKEKRNFPLILESPSPNQTSLYFCASSLGTGWEEKLFFGSGTQLSVL.

This clonotype appeared a single time. This could be a read error, since a much larger clone is one nucleotide away. The chain joins TRBV4-1 to TRBJ1-1, with a weak D call TRBD1 (6 bases). The V gene's germline CDR1 is MGHRA and CDR2 YSYEKL. The CDR3 sequence is 16 residues long. As DNA, the CDR3 is TGCGCCAGCAACCAAAGTCCGGGACAACCGAACACTGAAGCTTTCTTT. It encodes CASNQSPGQPNTEAFF.

This clonotype is a singleton in its sample. This chain connects TRBV3-1 to TRBJ1-5; D is perhaps TRBD1 (5 bases). Trimming removed 0 bases at V and 3 bases at J, with 21 bases between. This CDR3 has 19 residues. Per germline, CDR1 LGHDT and CDR2 YNNKEL (reference sequence). The CDR3 bases are TGTGCCAGCAGCCAAGACCCAGGGCAGGGACTCAATTTCAATCAGCCCCAGCATTTT. Translation gives CASSQDPGQGLNFNQPQHF. The whole variable domain, filled in from reference TRBV3-1 and TRBJ1-5, reads DTAVSQTPKYLVTQMGNDKSIKCEQNLGHDTMYWYKQDSKKFLKIMFSYNNKELIINETVPNRFSPKSPDKAHLNLHINSLELGDSAVYFCASSQDPGQGLNFNQPQHFGDGTRLSIL.

The chain has TRBV20-1 and TRBJ1-1; no clear D gene. This CDR3 is built from 17 residues. Per the germline V gene, CDR1 is DFQATT and CDR2 is SNEGSKA (reference sequence). The germline V and J ends were trimmed by 1 base and 7 bases, with 25 bases remaining between them. The CDR3 loop reads CSARAPHGLRTTFEAFF. As DNA, the CDR3 is TGCAGTGCTAGAGCTCCACATGGGTTGCGGACCACCTTTGAAGCTTTCTTT.

Ten or more counts support this clonotype. The chain joins TRBV7-3 to TRBJ2-1, with TRBD1 identical over 9 bases. The ends lost 8 bases at V and 4 bases at J; junction bases unmatched: 9. The CDR3 contains 15 residues. In germline, CDR1 is SGHTA, CDR2 FQGTGA. CDR3 sequence (DNA): TGTGCCAGCGCAGAAGGACAGGGGCTGTACAATGAGCAGTTCTTC. It is translated as CASAEGQGLYNEQFF.

This clonotype showed up just a few times. The chain couples TRBV30 to TRBJ2-7; 11 bases are a match to TRBD2. The CDR3 is 15 residues long. Germline CDR1 and CDR2: GTSNPN and SVGIG (reference sequence). Trimming removed 3 bases from V and 4 bases from J; junction bases left unmatched: 8. The CDR3 loop is CAWRELAGAKYEQYF. As DNA, the CDR3 is TGTGCCTGGAGGGAACTAGCGGGGGCGAAATACGAGCAGTACTTC.

This clonotype showed up many times. This rearrangement joins TRBV12-3 or TRBV12-4 to TRBJ1-1; D call uncertain. V shed 3 bases and J shed 8 bases, with 10 bases lying between them. The CDR3 covers 12 residues. The CDR3 region is CASSFGFPEAFF. For the CDR3, the DNA is TGTGCCAGCAGTTTCGGTTTCCCCGAAGCTTTCTTT.

As to this clonotype: This sequence may be a read error, since a much larger clone differs from it by one base. The CDR3: CASSLRSLNEQFF. CDR3 sequence (DNA): TGTGCCAGCAGCTTACGCAGCCTAAATGAGCAGTTCTTC. The chain is built from TRBV11-2 and TRBJ2-1, with no clear D. The CDR3 covers 13 residues. Germline-derived CDR1 and CDR2 are SGHAT and FQNNGV. Trimming pared 2 bases from V and 7 bases from J, leaving 9 bases between.